This is a list of T cell receptor beta chains from one sample in a study of blood T cell repertoires in COVID-19. Sequencing was performed with immunoSEQ multiplex PCR; in TCRdb, only in-frame clones are kept and a portion is missing. Of approximately 180,000 clones in the sample, over 65% were seen once. The sequenced sample consisted of peripheral blood. These TCRs come from a person aged 70 to 85 with COVID-19, enrolled during active disease. CDR3s leave out the opening cysteine and the closing phenylalanine or tryptophan. Fields, in order: V gene, CDR3 protein.

>TRBV6-5
ASSYLAGSSYNEQF
>TRBV19
AGKTTGSNQPQH
>TRBV7-3
ASSLSGSWDEQY
>TRBV2
ASSRGEEEKLF
>TRBV3-1/TRBV3-2
ASSQAPSQGFNIQY
>TRBV4-3
ASSQVGGYGNTIY
>TRBV7-3
ASSLGNWNNEQF
>TRBV6-5
ASSYRGTNEKLF
>TRBV7-2
ASSLRGRGNEKLF
>TRBV5-1
ASSGTGTANTEAF
>TRBV29-1
SVGSGIDGYT
>TRBV10-3
AIRVGTGSNNEQF
>TRBV7-9
ASSFGAGIIYEQY
>TRBV12-5
ASGSGGQGTVKAF
>TRBV7-2
ASSPRGGRITEAF
>TRBV3-1/TRBV3-2
ASSRGVLAINEQF
>TRBV5-4
ASSPGGPGTQY
>TRBV5-1
ASSSRQGYEQY
>TRBV4-3
ASSQDVQAGELF
>TRBV30
AWSVLRGGYEQY
>TRBV6-2/TRBV6-3
ASSRANYGYT
>TRBV4-2
ASSPRMTGSGEKLF
>TRBV21-1
ASTEPGGDQPQH